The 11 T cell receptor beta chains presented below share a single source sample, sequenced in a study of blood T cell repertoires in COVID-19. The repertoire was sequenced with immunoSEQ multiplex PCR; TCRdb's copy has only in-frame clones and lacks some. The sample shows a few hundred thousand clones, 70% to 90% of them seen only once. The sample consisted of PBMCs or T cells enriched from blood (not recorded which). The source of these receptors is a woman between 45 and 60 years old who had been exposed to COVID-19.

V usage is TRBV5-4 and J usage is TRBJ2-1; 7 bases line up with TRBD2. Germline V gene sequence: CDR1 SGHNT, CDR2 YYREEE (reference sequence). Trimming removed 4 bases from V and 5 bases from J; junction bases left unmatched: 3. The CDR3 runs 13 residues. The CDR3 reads CASSGDYDNEQFF. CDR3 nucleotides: TGTGCCAGCAGCGGGGACTATGACAATGAGCAGTTCTTC.

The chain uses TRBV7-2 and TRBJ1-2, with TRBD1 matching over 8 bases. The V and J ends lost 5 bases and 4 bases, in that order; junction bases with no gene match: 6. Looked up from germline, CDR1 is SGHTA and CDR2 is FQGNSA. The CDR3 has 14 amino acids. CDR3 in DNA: TGTGCCAGCAGCGGGCAGACAGGGGCCTATGGCTACACCTTC. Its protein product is CASSGQTGAYGYTF.

Written as DNA, the CDR3 is TGCGCCAGCAGCCCAACGCGGCAGGGGGAGACCCAGTACTTC. Translated, it gives CASSPTRQGETQYF. The chain links TRBV5-1 to TRBJ2-5, with D possibly being TRBD1 (6 bases). Trimming took off 4 bases at V and 5 bases at J, with 15 bases between the two ends. Per the germline V gene, CDR1 is SGHRS and CDR2 is YFSETQ. CDR3 length: 14 residues.

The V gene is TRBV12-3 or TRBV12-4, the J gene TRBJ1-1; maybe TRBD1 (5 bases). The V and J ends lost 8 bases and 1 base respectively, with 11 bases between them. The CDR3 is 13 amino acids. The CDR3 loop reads CASDARGNTEAFF. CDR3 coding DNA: TGTGCCAGCGATGCTAGGGGGAACACTGAAGCTTTCTTT.

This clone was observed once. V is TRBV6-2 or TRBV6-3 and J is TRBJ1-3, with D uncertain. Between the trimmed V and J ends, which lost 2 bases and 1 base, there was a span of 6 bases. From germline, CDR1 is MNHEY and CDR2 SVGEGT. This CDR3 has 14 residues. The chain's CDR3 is CASSYTGSGNTIYF. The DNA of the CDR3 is TGTGCCAGCAGTTACACGGGGTCTGGAAACACCATATATTTT.

The CDR3 sequence: CASSGLGATYNEQFF. CDR3 in DNA: TGTGCCAGCAGTGGGCTAGGGGCGACCTACAATGAGCAGTTCTTC. The V and J genes are TRBV25-1 and TRBJ2-1; maybe TRBD1 (5 bases). Trimming removed 4 bases from V and 2 bases from J, with 12 bases in between. The CDR3 covers 15 residues. Germline V gives CDR1 MGHDK, CDR2 SYGVNS.

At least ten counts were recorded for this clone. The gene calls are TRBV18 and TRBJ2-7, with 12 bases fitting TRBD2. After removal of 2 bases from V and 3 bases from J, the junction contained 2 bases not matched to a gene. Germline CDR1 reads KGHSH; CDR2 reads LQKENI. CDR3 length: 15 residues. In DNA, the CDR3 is TGTGCCAGCTCACCAACTAGCGGGGGGAACTACGAGCAGTACTTC. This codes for CASSPTSGGNYEQYF.

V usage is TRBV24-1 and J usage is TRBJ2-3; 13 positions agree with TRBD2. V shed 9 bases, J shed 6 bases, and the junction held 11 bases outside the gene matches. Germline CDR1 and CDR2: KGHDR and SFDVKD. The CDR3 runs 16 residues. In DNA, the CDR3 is TGTGCCACCGGGGATAGACTAGCGGGGGGAGTGGATACGCAGTATTTT. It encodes CATGDRLAGGVDTQYF.

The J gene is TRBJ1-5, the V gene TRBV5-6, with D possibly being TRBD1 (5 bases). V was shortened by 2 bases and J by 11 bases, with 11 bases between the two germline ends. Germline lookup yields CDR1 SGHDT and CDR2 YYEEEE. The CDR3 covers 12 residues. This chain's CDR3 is CASSLFGGTQHF. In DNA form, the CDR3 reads TGTGCCAGCAGCTTATTCGGGGGGACCCAGCATTTT.

The CDR3 DNA is TGTGCCAGCACCGCATACGCGACAGGGCTGCATGGCTACACCTTC. Protein product: CASTAYATGLHGYTF. This chain connects TRBV6-5 to TRBJ1-2, with TRBD1 identical over 7 bases. The ends lost 7 bases at V and 6 bases at J; junction bases unmatched: 14. The CDR3 covers 15 residues. Germline CDR1 reads MNHEY; CDR2 reads SVGAGI.

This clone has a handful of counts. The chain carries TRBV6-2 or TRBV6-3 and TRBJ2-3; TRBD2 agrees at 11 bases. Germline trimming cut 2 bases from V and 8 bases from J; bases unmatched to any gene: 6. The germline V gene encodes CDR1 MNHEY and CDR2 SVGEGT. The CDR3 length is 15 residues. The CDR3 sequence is CASSYLAGGSGTQYF. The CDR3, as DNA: TGTGCCAGCAGTTACCTAGCGGGGGGTTCCGGTACGCAGTATTTT.